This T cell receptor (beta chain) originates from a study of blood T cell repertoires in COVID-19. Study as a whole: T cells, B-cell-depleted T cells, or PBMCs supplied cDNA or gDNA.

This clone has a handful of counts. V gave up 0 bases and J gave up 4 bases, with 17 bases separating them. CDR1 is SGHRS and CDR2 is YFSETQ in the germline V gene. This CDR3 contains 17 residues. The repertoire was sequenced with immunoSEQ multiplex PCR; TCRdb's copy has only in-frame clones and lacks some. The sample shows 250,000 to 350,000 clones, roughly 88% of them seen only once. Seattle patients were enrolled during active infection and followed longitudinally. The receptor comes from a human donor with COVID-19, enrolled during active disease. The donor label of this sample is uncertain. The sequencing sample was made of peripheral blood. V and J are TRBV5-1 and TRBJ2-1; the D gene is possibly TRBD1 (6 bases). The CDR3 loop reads CASSLAIGTRGYNEQFF. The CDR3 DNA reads TGCGCCAGCAGCTTGGCCATAGGGACAAGGGGGTACAATGAGCAGTTCTTC.